The rows below give T cell receptor beta chains drawn from one sample of a study of T cells after yellow fever vaccination. TCRdb passed the 5' RACE reads through MiXCR, listing each CDR3 protein once. The sample has about 430,000 distinct CDR3 sequences, around a sixth seen once; the top ten hold 18%. The sequences come from PBMCs, collected before the yellow fever booster vaccination. The receptors originated from a man between 18 and 29 years old who received the YFV17D yellow fever vaccine. Each CDR3 is given with its conserved first and last residue. Each record gives: J gene, clone size, D gene, V gene, CDR3 protein, CDR3 DNA. A D gene is named only where the DNA matches it firmly. Some rows mark clone size as missing; the rest say once, few, many or name a class of expanded clone.

j_call: TRBJ2-4
clone_size: few
d_call: -
v_call: TRBV20-1
cdr3_aa: CSASLDLAKNIQYF
cdr3_nt: TGCAGTGCTAGCCTGGACCTAGCCAAAAACATTCAGTACTTC

j_call: TRBJ2-7
clone_size: -
d_call: TRBD1
v_call: TRBV6-6
cdr3_aa: CASSQGRGLTYEQYF
cdr3_nt: TGTGCCAGCAGTCAGGGTAGGGGGCTTACCTACGAGCAGTACTTC

j_call: TRBJ1-6
clone_size: -
d_call: -
v_call: TRBV10-3
cdr3_aa: CAISESVGDSPLHF
cdr3_nt: TGTGCCATCAGTGAGTCCGTCGGTGATTCACCCCTCCACTTT

j_call: TRBJ1-1
clone_size: -
d_call: -
v_call: TRBV24-1
cdr3_aa: CATSDLLHLGRVMDTEAFF
cdr3_nt: TGTGCCACCAGTGATTTACTCCATTTAGGAAGGGTAATGGATACTGAAGCTTTCTTT

j_call: TRBJ1-2
clone_size: -
d_call: -
v_call: TRBV29-1
cdr3_aa: CSVEGLRGAVSNGYTF
cdr3_nt: TGCAGCGTTGAAGGATTGAGGGGAGCTGTCTCTAATGGCTACACCTTC

j_call: TRBJ2-3
clone_size: -
d_call: -
v_call: TRBV18
cdr3_aa: CASSHSRGTTDTQYF
cdr3_nt: TGTGCCAGCTCTCACTCTCGCGGGACCACAGATACGCAGTATTTT

j_call: TRBJ1-1
clone_size: -
d_call: TRBD1
v_call: TRBV6-2/TRBV6-3
cdr3_aa: CASYPLTQGANVAFF
cdr3_nt: TGTGCCAGCTACCCACTAACACAGGGGGCTAACGTCGCTTTCTTT

j_call: TRBJ1-2
clone_size: few
d_call: TRBD1
v_call: TRBV6-6
cdr3_aa: CASRPGTGGIYGYTF
cdr3_nt: TGTGCCAGCAGACCCGGGACAGGGGGCATCTATGGCTACACCTTC

j_call: TRBJ1-5
clone_size: few
d_call: -
v_call: TRBV6-5
cdr3_aa: CASSYSEGYQPQHF
cdr3_nt: TGTGCCAGCAGTTACTCAGAAGGGTATCAGCCCCAGCATTTT

j_call: TRBJ2-3
clone_size: -
d_call: TRBD1
v_call: TRBV6-5
cdr3_aa: CASSFRDSRTDTQYF
cdr3_nt: TGTGCCAGCAGTTTTCGGGACAGCCGCACAGATACGCAGTATTTT

j_call: TRBJ1-1
clone_size: few
d_call: -
v_call: TRBV6-1
cdr3_aa: CASSEGLGTEAFF
cdr3_nt: TGTGCCAGCAGTGAAGGTCTTGGCACTGAAGCTTTCTTT

j_call: TRBJ2-7
clone_size: many
d_call: -
v_call: TRBV4-3
cdr3_aa: CASSQESVPGSYEQYF
cdr3_nt: TGCGCCAGCAGCCAAGAAAGCGTCCCGGGCTCCTACGAGCAGTACTTC

j_call: TRBJ1-2
clone_size: many
d_call: -
v_call: TRBV6-5
cdr3_aa: CASTDFPNYGYTF
cdr3_nt: TGTGCCAGCACGGACTTCCCGAACTATGGCTACACCTTC

j_call: TRBJ2-4
clone_size: many
d_call: -
v_call: TRBV12-3/TRBV12-4
cdr3_aa: CASSTTVGVHVF
cdr3_nt: TGTGCCAGCAGTACTACCGTTGGGGTTCATGTCTTC

j_call: TRBJ1-6
clone_size: few
d_call: -
v_call: TRBV12-3/TRBV12-4
cdr3_aa: CASSPGDYNSPLHF
cdr3_nt: TGTGCCAGCAGTCCAGGGGACTATAATTCACCCCTCCACTTT

j_call: TRBJ1-2
clone_size: -
d_call: -
v_call: TRBV5-1
cdr3_aa: CASSLEGYTF
cdr3_nt: TGCGCCAGCAGCTTGGAGGGCTACACCTTC

j_call: TRBJ2-1
clone_size: few
d_call: -
v_call: TRBV4-1
cdr3_aa: CASSQGPARSSYNEQFF
cdr3_nt: TGCGCCAGCAGCCAAGGGCCAGCGAGGAGCTCCTACAATGAGCAGTTCTTC

j_call: TRBJ1-2
clone_size: -
d_call: -
v_call: TRBV29-1
cdr3_aa: CSTWDYGYTF
cdr3_nt: TGCAGCACTTGGGACTATGGCTACACCTTC

j_call: TRBJ2-3
clone_size: few
d_call: TRBD1
v_call: TRBV4-3
cdr3_aa: CASSQDPQGAYDTQYF
cdr3_nt: TGCGCCAGCAGCCAAGACCCGCAGGGGGCATACGATACGCAGTATTTT

j_call: TRBJ2-3
clone_size: -
d_call: TRBD1
v_call: TRBV5-1
cdr3_aa: CASSWDRVVVTDTQYF
cdr3_nt: TGCGCCAGCAGCTGGGACAGGGTAGTCGTGACAGATACGCAGTATTTT

j_call: TRBJ2-2
clone_size: many
d_call: TRBD1
v_call: TRBV19
cdr3_aa: CASSQGGQGMTGELFF
cdr3_nt: TGTGCCAGTAGCCAGGGAGGACAGGGGATGACCGGGGAGCTGTTTTTT

j_call: TRBJ2-3
clone_size: few
d_call: -
v_call: TRBV7-9
cdr3_aa: CASSRPVNTQYF
cdr3_nt: TGTGCCAGCAGCCGACCGGTAAATACGCAGTATTTT

j_call: TRBJ2-5
clone_size: -
d_call: TRBD2
v_call: TRBV20-1
cdr3_aa: CSASNWGGKETQYF
cdr3_nt: TGCAGTGCTAGCAATTGGGGGGGGAAAGAGACCCAGTACTTC

j_call: TRBJ2-7
clone_size: few
d_call: -
v_call: TRBV29-1
cdr3_aa: CSVEESPGSSYEQYF
cdr3_nt: TGCAGCGTTGAAGAATCCCCAGGGAGCTCCTACGAGCAGTACTTC

j_call: TRBJ1-1
clone_size: few
d_call: TRBD1
v_call: TRBV7-2
cdr3_aa: CASSLGQSFAEAFF
cdr3_nt: TGTGCCAGCAGCCTGGGACAGTCCTTCGCTGAAGCTTTCTTT

j_call: TRBJ1-6
clone_size: -
d_call: -
v_call: TRBV6-6
cdr3_aa: CASSNRDDNSPLHF
cdr3_nt: TGTGCCAGCAGTAACCGGGACGATAATTCACCCCTCCACTTT

j_call: TRBJ1-2
clone_size: -
d_call: -
v_call: TRBV7-8
cdr3_aa: CASSPQDSRMIGYTF
cdr3_nt: TGTGCCAGCAGCCCCCAGGACAGCCGTATGATTGGCTACACCTTC

j_call: TRBJ2-3
clone_size: -
d_call: TRBD2
v_call: TRBV12-5
cdr3_aa: CASGLVLGLAGTDTQYF
cdr3_nt: TGTGCTAGTGGTTTGGTACTGGGACTAGCGGGCACAGATACGCAGTATTTT

j_call: TRBJ2-6
clone_size: -
d_call: -
v_call: TRBV5-1
cdr3_aa: CASRALGGANVLTF
cdr3_nt: TGCGCCAGCCGGGCCCTAGGGGGGGCCAACGTCCTGACTTTC

j_call: TRBJ1-2
clone_size: -
d_call: -
v_call: TRBV7-9
cdr3_aa: CASSQGTDYGYTF
cdr3_nt: TGTGCCAGCAGCCAGGGGACGGATTATGGCTACACCTTC

j_call: TRBJ1-1
clone_size: few
d_call: TRBD1
v_call: TRBV5-5
cdr3_aa: CASSPGQSRGVKAEAFF
cdr3_nt: TGTGCCAGCAGCCCCGGACAGTCCAGGGGGGTGAAGGCTGAAGCTTTCTTT

j_call: TRBJ2-1
clone_size: few
d_call: -
v_call: TRBV18
cdr3_aa: CASSPMRSNEQFF
cdr3_nt: TGTGCCAGCTCACCAATGAGGTCGAATGAGCAGTTCTTC

j_call: TRBJ2-2
clone_size: -
d_call: TRBD2
v_call: TRBV20-1
cdr3_aa: CSAPAGTSGGAGDTGELFF
cdr3_nt: TGCAGTGCTCCCGCCGGGACTAGCGGGGGGGCCGGTGACACCGGGGAGCTGTTTTTT

j_call: TRBJ2-7
clone_size: few
d_call: TRBD2
v_call: TRBV4-1
cdr3_aa: CASSRLLAGEAEQYF
cdr3_nt: TGCGCCAGCAGCCGCCTCTTAGCGGGGGAGGCCGAGCAGTACTTC

j_call: TRBJ2-3
clone_size: large
d_call: TRBD1
v_call: TRBV6-2/TRBV6-3
cdr3_aa: CASSYSMDRHTDTQYF
cdr3_nt: TGTGCCAGCAGTTACTCGATGGACAGGCACACAGATACGCAGTATTTT

j_call: TRBJ1-2
clone_size: -
d_call: -
v_call: TRBV2
cdr3_aa: CAYHGGNTNYGYTF
cdr3_nt: TGTGCCTATCACGGGGGCAATACTAACTATGGCTACACCTTC

j_call: TRBJ2-7
clone_size: -
d_call: -
v_call: TRBV7-9
cdr3_aa: CASSFGPYYEQYF
cdr3_nt: TGTGCCAGCAGCTTTGGACCCTACTACGAGCAGTACTTC

j_call: TRBJ1-2
clone_size: few
d_call: -
v_call: TRBV19
cdr3_aa: CASSIIGGDSLYGYTF
cdr3_nt: TGTGCCAGTAGTATTATTGGAGGAGACAGCCTATATGGCTACACCTTC

j_call: TRBJ1-2
clone_size: -
d_call: -
v_call: TRBV7-9
cdr3_aa: CASSRGTHGYTF
cdr3_nt: TGTGCCAGCAGCCGCGGGACCCATGGCTACACCTTC

j_call: TRBJ1-1
clone_size: -
d_call: -
v_call: TRBV12-3/TRBV12-4
cdr3_aa: CASRVRSWYTEAFF
cdr3_nt: TGTGCCAGCAGGGTAAGGAGCTGGTACACTGAAGCTTTCTTT

j_call: TRBJ1-5
clone_size: -
d_call: TRBD1
v_call: TRBV12-3/TRBV12-4
cdr3_aa: CASSPGQYQPQHF
cdr3_nt: TGTGCCAGCAGTCCGGGACAGTACCAGCCCCAGCATTTT

j_call: TRBJ2-1
clone_size: many
d_call: TRBD2
v_call: TRBV30
cdr3_aa: CAWSPLAGANEQFF
cdr3_nt: TGTGCCTGGAGTCCGCTAGCGGGGGCCAATGAGCAGTTCTTC

j_call: TRBJ2-3
clone_size: -
d_call: -
v_call: TRBV20-1
cdr3_aa: CSAEQVDLSTDTQYF
cdr3_nt: TGCAGTGCCGAGCAGGTTGACCTGAGCACAGATACGCAGTATTTT

j_call: TRBJ2-2
clone_size: many
d_call: TRBD1
v_call: TRBV20-1
cdr3_aa: CSARVVPGQANTGELFF
cdr3_nt: TGCAGTGCTAGAGTTGTCCCGGGACAGGCGAACACCGGGGAGCTGTTTTTT